What follows is one T cell receptor (beta chain) and its context. Trimming removed 6 bases from V and 2 bases from J; junction bases left unmatched: 6. CDR3 length: 16 amino acids. The germline gives CDR1 MDHEN, CDR2 SYDVKM. Antiretroviral therapy had run roughly three months, about 14 weeks, before follow-up blood collection. No cell fractionation was done, so the repertoire covers all unsorted peripheral blood T cells. The data stem from a study of HIV-infected patients and healthy controls. cDNA was made from about 500 ng RNA using alpha and beta constant primers. Using multiplexing indices, alpha and beta chain libraries were generated apart by chain-specific third strand synthesis. Using its own MiXCR run on the 5' RACE reads, TCRdb lists one record per CDR3 protein. The sample lists about 15,000 distinct CDR3 sequences; 9% to 15% were seen once.

This sample comprised blood, obtained during antiretroviral therapy. This clonotype was obtained from an adult with HIV infection. The donor label of this sample is uncertain. The rearrangement joins TRBV28 to TRBJ2-2; 10 bases map to TRBD2. CDR3 sequence reads: CASRGPSGRNTGELFF. The CDR3 coding sequence is TGTGCCAGCAGGGGACCTAGCGGGAGAAACACCGGGGAGCTGTTTTTT.